This TCR beta chain originates from a study of T cells after yellow fever vaccination (dated by TCRdb to the late 2010s). Concerning the study at large: Libraries from fractions with low cell numbers were prepared with the SMART-Seq v4 Ultra Low Input RNA kit. To track T-cell clones before and after primary and booster YFV17D yellow fever vaccination, bulk TCR alpha and beta repertoires were sequenced longitudinally. Two healthy male donors made up the cohort, one aged 18 to 30 years and the other aged 30 to 39 years. Blood was collected at multiple timepoints before and after primary and secondary immunization, and bulk PBMC replicates and cell subsets were isolated.

Taken with the paper, the label for treatment or condition translates to: live attenuated yellow fever vaccine strain. PBMCs were isolated from peripheral blood using a standard Ficoll-Paque protocol. Dynabeads CD4 and CD8 positive selection kits were used to isolate CD4 and CD8 T-cell fractions. TriZol was used to extract RNA from bulk PBMCs, from CD4 and CD8 fractions, and from dextramer-positive and dextramer-negative fractions. Reading the germline V gene gives CDR1 MNHNS and CDR2 SASEGT. V and J are trimmed by 4 bases and 1 base, and the gene matches miss 3 bases of the junction. Inclusive of the bounding cysteine and phenylalanine, the CDR3 is 15 residues long. The CDR3 DNA has 45 bases and is translated from base 1. This clonotype was seen repeatedly, ten times or more. Its antigen is currently not known. No much larger clone exists at a distance of one base, and base qualities are not known.

The research as a whole found: A small share of clonotypes occurred in both CD4 and CD8 compartments, likely arising from convergent recombination. Compared with the primary T-cell response, the secondary T-cell response was weaker but faster, peaking on day 5 rather than day 15. After the booster, most of the clones that had expanded following primary vaccination were detected again (roughly 97% of CD4 and 80% to 90% of CD8), which suggests that memory was broadly maintained. FACS-sorted repertoires could contain abundant contaminating clonotypes from the bulk population, so computational filtering was required. Only a couple of donors were included in the study, so the extent to which the findings can be generalized is limited.

TCR cDNA was made using 5'RACE template switching, a step that added a universal primer site and unique molecular identifiers. Priming of cDNA synthesis was performed from both the TCR alpha and TCR beta constant segments. Library amplification involved two PCR steps, and the second step added sample barcodes and sequencing adapters. Sequencing of libraries was done on Illumina HiSeq 2500 (2x100 bp) or NovaSeq (2x150 bp). As for how the authors treated the data: MIGEC handled demultiplexing of reads and collapsing into UMI consensus sequences, while MiXCR performed V(D)J alignment. Using edgeR on replicate PBMC samples, clonotypes were called vaccine-responding if FDR was below 0.01 and the log2 fold change was above 5 up to day 15. CD4 or CD8 identity was assigned to each bulk clonotype according to whether the clonotype was present at higher abundance in the sequenced CD4 repertoire or the sequenced CD8 repertoire. TCRdb's own reprocessing of the public reads used fastp at Q25 and MiXCR and kept productive beta chains. Rows merge per CDR3 protein into single entries with the most common DNA and genes. The V and J calls here are based on TCRdb, not the publication. The sample table contains some 68,000 distinct CDR3 sequences; only one count was recorded for over 6% of them. The leading ten clones occupy more than 35% of the sample.

The rearrangement joined TRBV6-1 to TRBJ2-3, with TRBD2 identical over 9 junction bases. This clonotype was sampled from a man aged 18 to 29 who received the YFV17D yellow fever vaccine. The sample in question was CD8+ T cells sorted from PBMCs, obtained 35 to 50 days after the first yellow fever vaccination. CDR3 reads: CASSGIAGGTDTQYF. The bases read TGTGCCAGCAGTGGGATAGCGGGGGGCACAGATACGCAGTATTTT.